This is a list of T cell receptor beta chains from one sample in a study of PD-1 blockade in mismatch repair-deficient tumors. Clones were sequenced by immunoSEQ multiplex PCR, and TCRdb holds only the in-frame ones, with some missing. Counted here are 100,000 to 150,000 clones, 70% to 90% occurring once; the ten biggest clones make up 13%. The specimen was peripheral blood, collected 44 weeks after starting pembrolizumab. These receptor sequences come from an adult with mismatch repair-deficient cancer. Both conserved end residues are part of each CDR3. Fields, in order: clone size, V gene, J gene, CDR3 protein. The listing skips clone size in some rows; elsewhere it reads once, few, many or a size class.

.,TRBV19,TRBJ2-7,CASASGGAGTYEQYF
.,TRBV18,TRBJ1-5,CASSPTQGAIQPQHF
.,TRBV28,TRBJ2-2,CASSLYGHIGELFF
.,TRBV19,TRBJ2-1,CASSKKRETYYNEQFF
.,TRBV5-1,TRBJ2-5,CASTSRTGEETQYF
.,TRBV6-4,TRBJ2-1,CASSDRAGENEQFF
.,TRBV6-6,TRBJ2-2,CASSSRASGNTGELFF
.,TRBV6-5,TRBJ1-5,CASRRTQQSNQPQHF
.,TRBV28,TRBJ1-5,CASVGSYQPQHF
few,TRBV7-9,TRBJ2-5,CASSLDGSTQYF
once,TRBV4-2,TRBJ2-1,CASSQAGGLAARNEQFF
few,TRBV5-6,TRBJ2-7,CASSLGVDRWEEQYF
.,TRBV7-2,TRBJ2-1,CASSPGTSGYNEQFF
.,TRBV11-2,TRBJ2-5,CASSSRGGETQYF
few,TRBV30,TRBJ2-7,CAWRPGTGLVRQYF
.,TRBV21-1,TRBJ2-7,CASSRRDRGGDEQYF
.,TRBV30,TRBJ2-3,CAWSSGTDTQYF
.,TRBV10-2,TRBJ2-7,CASAAGGPSYEQYF
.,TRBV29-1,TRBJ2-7,CSVEADSDYEQYF
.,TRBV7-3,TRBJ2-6,CASSSGASGANVLTF
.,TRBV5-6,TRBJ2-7,CASSRYYEQYF